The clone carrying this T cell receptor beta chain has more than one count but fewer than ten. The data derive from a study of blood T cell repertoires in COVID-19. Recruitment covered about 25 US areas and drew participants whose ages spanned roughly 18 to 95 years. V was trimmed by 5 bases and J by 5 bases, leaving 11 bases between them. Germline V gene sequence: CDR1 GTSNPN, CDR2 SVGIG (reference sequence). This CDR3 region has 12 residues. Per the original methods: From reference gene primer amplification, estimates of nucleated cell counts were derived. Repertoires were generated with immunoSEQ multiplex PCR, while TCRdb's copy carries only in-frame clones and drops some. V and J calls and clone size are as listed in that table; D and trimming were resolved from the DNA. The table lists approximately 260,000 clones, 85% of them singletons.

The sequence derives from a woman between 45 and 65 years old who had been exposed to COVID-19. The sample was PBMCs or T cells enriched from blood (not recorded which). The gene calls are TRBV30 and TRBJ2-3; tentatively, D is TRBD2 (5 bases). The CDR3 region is CAWSGERDTQYF. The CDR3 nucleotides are TGTGCCTGGTCCGGGGAGCGAGATACGCAGTATTTT. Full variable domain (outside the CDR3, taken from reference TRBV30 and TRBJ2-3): SQTIHQWPATLVQPVGSPLSLECTVEGTSNPNLYWYRQAAGRGLQLLFYSVGIGQISSEVPQNLSASRPQDRQFILSSKKLLLSDSGFYLCAWSGERDTQYFGPGTRLTVL.